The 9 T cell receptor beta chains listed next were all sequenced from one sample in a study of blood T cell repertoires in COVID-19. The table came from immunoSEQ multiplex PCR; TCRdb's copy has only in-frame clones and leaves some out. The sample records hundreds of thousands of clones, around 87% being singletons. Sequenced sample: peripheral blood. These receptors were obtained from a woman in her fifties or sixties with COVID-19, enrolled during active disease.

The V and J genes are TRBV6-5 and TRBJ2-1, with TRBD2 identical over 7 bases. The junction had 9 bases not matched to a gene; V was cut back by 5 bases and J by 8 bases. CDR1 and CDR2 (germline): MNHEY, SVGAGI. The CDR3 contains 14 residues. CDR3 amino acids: CASSPRGGLDEQFF. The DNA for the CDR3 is TGTGCCAGCAGTCCCCGGGGAGGGTTGGATGAGCAGTTCTTC.

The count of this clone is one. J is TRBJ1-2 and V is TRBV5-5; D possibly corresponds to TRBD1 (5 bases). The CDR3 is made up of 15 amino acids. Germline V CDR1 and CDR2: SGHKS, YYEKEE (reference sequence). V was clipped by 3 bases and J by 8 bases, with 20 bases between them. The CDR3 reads CASSSNQGTARGYTF. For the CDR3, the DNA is TGTGCCAGCAGCTCTAATCAGGGTACGGCGCGGGGCTACACCTTC.

The CDR3 protein is CASSGQGIGELFF. The CDR3 DNA sequence: TGTGCCAGCAGTGGACAGGGGATCGGGGAGCTGTTTTTT. V usage is TRBV27 and J usage is TRBJ2-2, with TRBD1 matching 9 bases. The ends lost 5 bases at V and 7 bases at J; junction bases unmatched: 2. Per the germline V gene, CDR1 is MNHEY and CDR2 is SMNVEV (reference sequence). The length of the CDR3 is 13 residues.

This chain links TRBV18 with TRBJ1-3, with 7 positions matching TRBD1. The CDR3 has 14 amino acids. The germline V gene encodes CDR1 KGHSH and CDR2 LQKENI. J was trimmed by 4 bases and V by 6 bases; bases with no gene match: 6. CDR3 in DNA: TGTGCCAGCTCGACAACAGGGGCCGGAAACACCATATATTTT. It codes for CASSTTGAGNTIYF.

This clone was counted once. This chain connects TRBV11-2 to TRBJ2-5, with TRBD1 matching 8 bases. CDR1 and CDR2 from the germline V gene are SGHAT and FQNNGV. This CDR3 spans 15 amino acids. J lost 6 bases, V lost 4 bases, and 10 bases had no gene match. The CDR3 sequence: CASSYDDRGVKTQYF. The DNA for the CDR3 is TGTGCCAGCAGCTACGACGACAGGGGTGTGAAGACCCAGTACTTC.

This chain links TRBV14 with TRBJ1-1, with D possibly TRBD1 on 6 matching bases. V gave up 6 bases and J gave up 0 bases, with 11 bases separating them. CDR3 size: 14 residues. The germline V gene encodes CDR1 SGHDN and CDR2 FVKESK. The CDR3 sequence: CASSLTGMNTEAFF. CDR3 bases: TGTGCCAGCAGTCTTACAGGGATGAACACTGAAGCTTTCTTT.

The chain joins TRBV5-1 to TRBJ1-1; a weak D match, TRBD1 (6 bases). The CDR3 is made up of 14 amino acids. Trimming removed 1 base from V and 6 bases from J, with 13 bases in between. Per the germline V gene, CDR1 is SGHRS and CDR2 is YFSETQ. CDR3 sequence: CASSLFRGGPEAFF. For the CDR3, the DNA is TGCGCCAGCAGCTTGTTTAGAGGGGGTCCTGAAGCTTTCTTT.

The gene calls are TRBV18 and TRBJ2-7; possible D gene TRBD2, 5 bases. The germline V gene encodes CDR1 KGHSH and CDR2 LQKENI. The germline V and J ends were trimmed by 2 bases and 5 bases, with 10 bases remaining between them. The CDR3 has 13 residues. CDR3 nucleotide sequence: TGTGCCAGCTCACCAGCCGGGGTGGACGAGCAGTACTTC. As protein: CASSPAGVDEQYF. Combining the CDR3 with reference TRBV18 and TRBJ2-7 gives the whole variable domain NAGVMQNPRHLVRRRGQEARLRCSPMKGHSHVYWYRQLPEEGLKFMVYLQKENIIDESGMPKERFSAEFPKEGPSILRIQQVVRGDSAAYFCASSPAGVDEQYFGPGTRLTVT.

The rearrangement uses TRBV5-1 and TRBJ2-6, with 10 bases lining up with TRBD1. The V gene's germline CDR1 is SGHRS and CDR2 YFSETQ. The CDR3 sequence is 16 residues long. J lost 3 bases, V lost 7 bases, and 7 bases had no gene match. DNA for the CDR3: TGCGCCAGCGTGACAGGGGGCGCGGGTGGGGCCAACGTCCTGACTTTC. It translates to CASVTGGAGGANVLTF.